These 18 T cell receptor beta chains came from one sample sequenced in a study of CD8+ T cells in alopecia areata. It was cDNA, reverse transcribed from extracted RNA, that served as the sequencing template. Measured with immunoSEQ multiplex PCR; TCRdb has only the in-frame clones, and not every one. The sample includes about 150,000 clones, 62% seen only once; the top ten take 36%. Sequencing used CD8+ T cells sorted from blood. These receptors originate from a human donor in good health.

The chain carries TRBV25-1 and TRBJ2-7; the D gene is possibly TRBD1 (6 bases). The germline gives CDR1 MGHDK, CDR2 SYGVNS. This CDR3 has 11 residues. The CDR3 reads CASSEAGQIAV. As DNA, the CDR3 is TGTGCCAGCAGTGAAGCCGGACAGATCGCAGTC.

J is TRBJ2-5 and V is TRBV5-1, with D hard to call. V was pared by 4 bases and J by 5 bases, with 6 bases between. The germline CDR1 and CDR2 sequences are SGHRS and YFSETQ. The CDR3 is made up of 11 amino acids. Written as DNA, the CDR3 is TGCGCCAGCAGCGTCGACGAGACCCAGTACTTC. Amino acids: CASSVDETQYF.

The rearrangement uses TRBV4-1 and TRBJ2-3, with D maybe TRBD1 (6 bases). Germline V lookup: CDR1 MGHRA, CDR2 YSYEKL. This CDR3 spans 14 amino acids. The V end lost 0 bases, the J end lost 6 bases, and 10 bases lay between the germline ends. The chain's CDR3 is CASSQDWDTDTQYF. The DNA for the CDR3 is TGCGCCAGCAGCCAAGATTGGGACACGGATACGCAGTATTTT.

This clone was counted a single time. No conserved phenylalanine or tryptophan is present at the end of the CDR3, so a read error is the likely explanation. The DNA is left out, because the CDR3 cannot be placed on it with certainty; the CDR3 is given as TCRdb lists it. The chain couples TRBV6-5 to TRBJ2-3; the DNA was not compared with TRBD1, the D call given in the table. Germline lookup yields CDR1 MNHEY and CDR2 SVGAGI. The CDR3 has 8 residues if both end residues are counted. The CDR3 region is CASRGESA.

The rearrangement uses TRBV4-1 and TRBJ1-3; D is uncertain. CDR1 and CDR2 (germline): MGHRA, YSYEKL. Trimming shortened V by 2 bases and J by 1 base, and 6 bases separated the two germline ends. The CDR3 covers 14 residues. For the CDR3, the DNA is TGCGCCAGCAGCCAATTCCAGTCTGGAAACACCATATATTTT. Amino acids: CASSQFQSGNTIYF.

This chain links TRBV13 with TRBJ2-1; no clear D. From germline, CDR1 is PRHDT and CDR2 FYEKMQ (reference sequence). V dropped 8 bases and J dropped 5 bases, with 16 bases sitting between them. The CDR3 has 14 amino acids. Here the CDR3 reads CASFGSSANNEQFF. The CDR3 nucleotides are TGTGCCAGCTTTGGGTCGAGCGCGAACAATGAGCAGTTCTTC.

V usage is TRBV10-3 and J usage is TRBJ1-2; D call uncertain. Germline CDR1 ENHRY, CDR2 SYGVKD. V lost 0 bases, J lost 8 bases, and 10 bases lay in between. This CDR3 has 13 amino acids. The CDR3 DNA sequence: TGTGCCATCAGTGAGTCGAATCCGCGGGGCTACACCTTC. Amino acids: CAISESNPRGYTF.

As regards this clone: At one boundary the junction diverges from the germline segment, which might be a read error. The chain employs TRBV19 and TRBJ2-1, with D possibly being TRBD1 or TRBD2 (6 bases each). CDR3 length: 11 residues. Germline V gene data show CDR1 as LNHDA and CDR2 as SQIVND (reference sequence). The DNA of the CDR3 is TGTGCCAGTAGTATCGGGGGCCTAAAGGTCTTC. It encodes CASSIGGLKVF.

V and J are TRBV11-2 and TRBJ2-2; D uncertain. Germline CDR1 SGHAT, CDR2 FQNNGV. The germline V and J ends were trimmed by 1 base and 4 bases, with 13 bases remaining between them. There are 16 residues in the CDR3. The chain's CDR3 is CASSLVGILFTGELFF. The DNA for the CDR3 is TGTGCCAGCAGCTTAGTAGGTATTCTCTTCACCGGGGAGCTGTTTTTT.

The chain employs TRBV13 and TRBJ2-1; TRBD1 matches 9 bases. Germline CDR1 PRHDT, CDR2 FYEKMQ (reference sequence). The CDR3 length is 15 residues. V lost 2 bases to trimming and J lost 5 bases; unmatched junction nucleotides: 4. This chain's CDR3 is CASSLRDRVHNEQFF. In DNA form, the CDR3 reads TGTGCCAGCAGCTTACGGGACAGGGTCCACAATGAGCAGTTCTTC.

The rearrangement links TRBV6-5 to TRBJ2-7, with D hard to call. CDR3 length: 15 residues. Germline V gives CDR1 MNHEY, CDR2 SVGAGI. V was pared by 5 bases and J by 0 bases, with 14 bases between. The DNA of the CDR3 is TGTGCCAGCAGTCGGCAACAGAGGAGCTCCTACGAGCAGTACTTC. Its translation: CASSRQQRSSYEQYF.

The rearrangement joins TRBV29-1 to TRBJ2-5, with D perhaps TRBD1 (6 bases). The ends were cut back, 6 bases at V and 2 bases at J, with 16 bases in the middle. The CDR3 sequence is 14 residues long. Germline lookup yields CDR1 SQVTM and CDR2 ANQGSEA. The CDR3 sequence: CSVERDTYQETQYF. CDR3 nucleotides: TGCAGCGTCGAACGGGACACCTATCAAGAGACCCAGTACTTC.

V and J are TRBV29-1 and TRBJ2-2; 8 bases align to TRBD2. With 5 bases clipped from V and 5 bases from J, the junction kept 7 bases outside the gene matches. This CDR3 is built from 14 residues. The germline V gene encodes CDR1 SQVTM and CDR2 ANQGSEA. The CDR3 loop is CSVLGAGETGELFF. The DNA for the CDR3 is TGCAGCGTTCTTGGAGCGGGAGAGACCGGGGAGCTGTTTTTT.

The rearrangement uses TRBV7-9 and TRBJ1-2; 7 bases agree with TRBD1. The J segment lost 6 bases and the V segment lost 6 bases, leaving 10 bases of the junction unmatched. Germline CDR1 and CDR2: SEHNR and FQNEAQ (reference sequence). The CDR3 has 14 residues. Written as DNA, the CDR3 is TGTGCCAGCAGTCAACAGGGGAAACCCGATGGCTACACCTTC. Its protein is CASSQQGKPDGYTF.

This clone was observed a few times. The genes are TRBV19 and TRBJ1-2, with D unresolved. Trimming left V 5 bases short and J 2 bases short, with 15 bases between. The CDR3 has 15 amino acids. From germline, CDR1 is LNHDA and CDR2 SQIVND (reference sequence). The CDR3 loop is CASSPSLHANYGYTF. CDR3 DNA sequence: TGTGCCAGTAGTCCAAGCCTACATGCGAACTATGGCTACACCTTC.

V is TRBV4-1 and J is TRBJ2-2; 12 bases are shared with TRBD2. The CDR3 contains 15 residues. From germline, CDR1 is MGHRA and CDR2 YSYEKL. V lost 1 base to trimming and J lost 7 bases; unmatched junction nucleotides: 1. The CDR3: CASSQGLAGVGELFF. The CDR3 DNA reads as TGCGCCAGCAGCCAAGGACTAGCGGGAGTCGGGGAGCTGTTTTTT.

This chain links TRBV29-1 with TRBJ2-1, with D hard to call. Trimming cost V 7 bases and J 0 bases, with 16 bases left between them. The CDR3 sequence is 15 residues long. CDR1 and CDR2 from the germline V gene are SQVTM and ANQGSEA. The CDR3 sequence: CSATPRLDSYNEQFF. In nucleotides, the CDR3 is TGCAGCGCCACGCCCAGATTGGACTCCTACAATGAGCAGTTCTTC.

This clone was observed a handful of times. The chain links TRBV27 to TRBJ1-1, with TRBD1 as a possible D gene (6 bases). CDR3 length: 13 residues. CDR1 is MNHEY and CDR2 is SMNVEV in the germline V gene (reference sequence). V shed 7 bases and J shed 4 bases, with 13 bases lying between them. DNA for the CDR3: TGTGCCAGCAAGTCGGGGGGCGGCACTGAAGCTTTCTTT. Its translation is CASKSGGGTEAFF.